The 15 T cell receptor beta chains reported below all come from one sample, sequenced in a study of regulatory T cells in long-lasting Graves disease. Indicated time point: newly diagnosed GD, antithyroid drugs for less than 3 months. PBMC RNA served as the TCR library source. Through Arm-PCR of CDR3 regions and iRepertoire HTBI primers, TCR beta libraries were built. Using its own MiXCR run on the multiplex PCR reads, TCRdb lists one record per CDR3 protein. The table records roughly 250,000 distinct CDR3 sequences, 15% to 20% of them present only once. The data also belong to a second study, concerning T cells in Graves' hyperthyroidism and ophthalmopathy.

The starting material was peripheral blood mononuclear cells (PBMCs), obtained at new diagnosis, from a patient treated with antithyroid drugs. These receptors all come from a woman between 25 and 40 years old with Graves disease.

This clonotype was detected ten times or more. This chain joins TRBV13 and TRBJ2-3; 7 bases line up with TRBD1. CDR3 length equals 16 residues. After removal of 4 bases from V and 0 bases from J, the junction contained 7 bases not matched to a gene. Germline CDR1 PRHDT, CDR2 FYEKMQ (reference sequence). The CDR3 bases are TGTGCCAGCAGCTCACTACAGGGGTCTAGCACAGATACGCAGTATTTT. Its protein product is CASSSLQGSSTDTQYF.

This clonotype was observed at least ten times. The genes are TRBV13 and TRBJ2-5, with 8 bases identical to TRBD1. Germline CDR1 and CDR2: PRHDT and FYEKMQ (reference sequence). The CDR3 contains 16 residues. V shed 5 bases and J 5 bases; nucleotides not matched to a gene: 13. The CDR3 DNA reads TGTGCCAGCAGCCTACTCCCCGCGACAGGGGATGAGACCCAGTACTTC. This sequence encodes CASSLLPATGDETQYF.

This clonotype was observed a few times. The chain joins TRBV7-2 to TRBJ1-6, with a possible D match to TRBD1 (6 bases). The CDR3 is made up of 17 amino acids. V was clipped by 7 bases and J by 7 bases, with 23 bases between them. Germline V gene data show CDR1 as SGHTA and CDR2 as FQGNSA. In nucleotides, the CDR3 is TGTGCCAGCACGACTGATCGGGGGGGGCGAGGAAATTCACCCCTCCACTTT. Translated: CASTTDRGGRGNSPLHF.

There are many counts of this clonotype. The chain employs TRBV20-1 and TRBJ1-1, with 8 bases lining up with TRBD1. Germline loops: CDR1 DFQATT, CDR2 SNEGSKA (reference sequence). With 5 bases clipped from V and 11 bases from J, the junction kept 16 bases outside the gene matches. The CDR3 extends over 14 amino acids. Here the CDR3 reads CSARQSRGRSMAFF. In nucleotides, the CDR3 is TGCAGTGCTCGTCAAAGCAGGGGGCGCAGTATGGCTTTCTTT.

V and J are TRBV6-1 and TRBJ1-3; no clear D. V gave up 5 bases and J gave up 1 base, with 6 bases separating them. Germline assignment: CDR1 MNHNS and CDR2 SASEGT. CDR3 size: 13 residues. The CDR3 DNA sequence: TGTGCCAGCAGTCAAGAGTCTGGAAACACCATATATTTT. It encodes CASSQESGNTIYF.

This clonotype has only a few counts. At one end the junction does not follow the germline gene, possibly because of a read error. This chain connects TRBV6-1 to TRBJ2-2, with D possibly called TRBD1 or TRBD2 (5 bases each). CDR3 size: 11 residues. The germline V gene has CDR1 MNHNS and CDR2 SASEGT. CDR3 nucleotides: TGTGCCAGCAGTAACCGGGACCCCTCGAATTTT. Protein product: CASSNRDPSNF.

At least ten counts were recorded for this clonotype. The chain links TRBV27 to TRBJ1-4; TRBD1 might be the D (5 bases). The CDR3 length is 15 residues. The ends were cut back, 8 bases at V and 3 bases at J, with 16 bases in the middle. Germline assignment: CDR1 MNHEY and CDR2 SMNVEV (reference sequence). This CDR3 reads CASGLTGTANEKLFF. CDR3 bases: TGTGCCAGCGGCCTTACCGGGACCGCTAATGAAAAACTGTTTTTT.

This clonotype appeared many times. The chain employs TRBV2 and TRBJ1-1; D is undetermined. The length of the CDR3 is 17 residues. Germline V lookup: CDR1 SNHLY, CDR2 FYNNEI. Trimming stripped 3 bases from V and 0 bases from J, with 17 bases between. The CDR3 DNA sequence: TGTGCCAGCAGTGAGTGGCACCGGTACCGTATGAACACTGAAGCTTTCTTT. It translates to CASSEWHRYRMNTEAFF.

This clonotype was counted at least ten times. This chain uses TRBV10-3 with TRBJ2-5; a weak D match, TRBD1 (6 bases). V lost 3 bases and J lost 5, with 13 bases in between. This CDR3 region has 14 residues. The germline gives CDR1 ENHRY, CDR2 SYGVKD. The CDR3: CAISDWGPKETQYF. Here the CDR3 DNA reads TGTGCCATCAGTGATTGGGGGCCAAAGGAGACCCAGTACTTC.

In this sample, this clonotype turned up many times. V gene TRBV6-1 combines with J gene TRBJ1-5; 8 bases are shared with TRBD1. V shed 5 bases, J shed 7 bases, and the junction held 7 bases outside the gene matches. Germline CDR1 reads MNHNS; CDR2 reads SASEGT. This CDR3 is built from 14 residues. CDR3 sequence (DNA): TGTGCCAGCAGTACCGACAGGGGTTGGCAGCCCCAGCATTTT. It translates to CASSTDRGWQPQHF.

This clonotype was observed many times. This chain connects TRBV12-3 or TRBV12-4 to TRBJ2-3; D possibly corresponds to TRBD2 (6 bases). Trimming left V 3 bases short and J 6 bases short, with 13 bases between. CDR3 length: 14 residues. The DNA of the CDR3 is TGTGCCAGCAGTTTCACCGGGACTCTTGATACGCAGTATTTT. Translated, it gives CASSFTGTLDTQYF.

The CDR3 protein is CASSPSPGADYGYTF. The CDR3 DNA reads TGTGCCAGCAGCCCCTCCCCGGGCGCCGACTATGGCTACACCTTC. This chain joins TRBV9 and TRBJ1-2; D gene ambiguous. This CDR3 comprises 15 residues. V was shortened by 4 bases and J by 3 bases, with 16 bases between the two germline ends. Germline CDR1 SGDLS, CDR2 YYNGEE. The entire variable domain, with the rest obtained from reference TRBV9 and TRBJ1-2, is as follows: DSGVTQTPKHLITATGQRVTLRCSPRSGDLSVYWYQQSLDQGLQFLIQYYNGEERAKGNILERFSAQQFPDLHSELNLSSLELGDSALYFCASSPSPGADYGYTFGSGTRLTVV.

This clonotype has a count of ten or more. This chain links TRBV7-2 with TRBJ2-3; 7 nucleotides align to TRBD2. Losses at the gene ends were 5 bases for V and 6 bases for J; bases not matched to a gene: 5. CDR3 length: 13 amino acids. The germline V gene encodes CDR1 SGHTA and CDR2 FQGNSA. The CDR3 DNA reads as TGTGCCAGCAGCCGCCGGGAGGAGGATACGCAGTATTTT. Translating it yields CASSRREEDTQYF.

This clonotype was counted ten times or more. V is TRBV20-1 and J is TRBJ2-7; D remains ambiguous. The germline V gene has CDR1 DFQATT and CDR2 SNEGSKA (reference sequence). Trimming left V 6 bases short and J 5 bases short, with 14 bases between. This CDR3 comprises 12 residues. DNA for the CDR3: TGCAGTGCCCCGTCGGGCCCCCACGAGCAGTACTTC. Protein product: CSAPSGPHEQYF.

This clonotype was observed at least ten times. CDR3 residues: CASSITGTGWGTDTQYF. The CDR3 DNA sequence: TGTGCCAGCAGCATTACCGGGACAGGGTGGGGCACAGATACGCAGTATTTT. This chain links TRBV5-5 with TRBJ2-3, with 9 bases that match TRBD1. V lost 4 bases and J lost 1; bases outside the gene matches: 10. Germline CDR1 reads SGHKS; CDR2 reads YYEKEE (reference sequence). The CDR3 consists of 17 residues.